The source of this T cell receptor beta chain is a study of T cells expressing NK-cell markers. Across the whole study: HCMV serostatus: seven of eight sequenced donors positive, one negative.

Per the germline V gene, CDR1 is SGHTA and CDR2 is FQGTGA. The CDR3 sequence is 18 residues long. For TCR beta, cDNA was produced by 5'RACE template switching with UMIs. One entry per CDR3 protein, without DNA, is what TCRdb gives after re-calling the 5' RACE reads. The repertoire table contains roughly 180,000 distinct CDR3 sequences. This receptor was obtained from a woman aged 18 to 75 in good health. The sample taken for sequencing was blood T cells: a sorted CD56 or NKG2C T cell subset, CD4+ or CD8+ T cells, or bulk PBMC T cells (not recorded which). The chain uses TRBV7-3 and TRBJ2-2; the TRBD1 assignment by TCRdb is unverifiable without DNA. This CDR3 is CASSLSGFRGWDTGELFF. The full variable domain, completed using reference TRBV7-3 and TRBJ2-2, is GAGVSQTPSNKVTEKGKYVELRCDPISGHTALYWYRQSLGQGPEFLIYFQGTGAADDSGLPNDRFFAVRPEGSVSTLKIQRTERGDSAVYLCASSLSGFRGWDTGELFFGEGSRLTVL.